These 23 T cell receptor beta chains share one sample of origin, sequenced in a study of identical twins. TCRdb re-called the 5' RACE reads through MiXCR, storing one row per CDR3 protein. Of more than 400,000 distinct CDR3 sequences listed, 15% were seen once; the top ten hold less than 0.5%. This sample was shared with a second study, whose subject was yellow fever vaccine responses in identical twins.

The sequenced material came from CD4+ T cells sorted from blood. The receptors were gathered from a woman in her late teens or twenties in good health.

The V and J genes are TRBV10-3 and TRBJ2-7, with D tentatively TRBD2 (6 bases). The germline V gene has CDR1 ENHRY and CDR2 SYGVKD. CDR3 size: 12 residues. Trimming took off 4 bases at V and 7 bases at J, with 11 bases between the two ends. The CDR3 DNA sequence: TGTGCCATCAGTGCGGGGGTAGAGGAGCAGTACTTC. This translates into CAISAGVEEQYF.

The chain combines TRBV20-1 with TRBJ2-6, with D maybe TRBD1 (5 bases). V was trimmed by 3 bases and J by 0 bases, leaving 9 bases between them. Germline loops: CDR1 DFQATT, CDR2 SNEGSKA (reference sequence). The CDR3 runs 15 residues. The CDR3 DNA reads TGCAGTGCTAGTACAGGATCCTCTGGGGCCAACGTCCTGACTTTC. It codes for CSASTGSSGANVLTF.

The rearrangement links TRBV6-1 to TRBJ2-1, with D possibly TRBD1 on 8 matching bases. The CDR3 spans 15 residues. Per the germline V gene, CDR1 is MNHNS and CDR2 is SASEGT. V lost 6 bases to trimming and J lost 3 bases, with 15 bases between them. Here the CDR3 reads CASRSGTGIYNEQFF. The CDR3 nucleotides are TGTGCCAGCAGGAGCGGGACAGGCATCTACAATGAGCAGTTCTTC.

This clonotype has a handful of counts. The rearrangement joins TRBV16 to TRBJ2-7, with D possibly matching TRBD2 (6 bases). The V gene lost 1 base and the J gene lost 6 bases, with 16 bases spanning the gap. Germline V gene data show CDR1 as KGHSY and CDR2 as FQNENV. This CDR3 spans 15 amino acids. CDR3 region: CASSQWAAGSSEQYF. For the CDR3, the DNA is TGTGCCAGCAGCCAATGGGCTGCGGGGAGCTCCGAGCAGTACTTC.

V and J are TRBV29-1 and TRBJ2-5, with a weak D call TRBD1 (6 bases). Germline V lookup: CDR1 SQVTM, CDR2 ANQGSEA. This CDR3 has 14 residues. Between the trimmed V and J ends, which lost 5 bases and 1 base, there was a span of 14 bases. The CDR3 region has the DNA TGCAGCGTTCCGGCCGGGACATCCCAAGAGACCCAGTACTTC. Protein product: CSVPAGTSQETQYF.

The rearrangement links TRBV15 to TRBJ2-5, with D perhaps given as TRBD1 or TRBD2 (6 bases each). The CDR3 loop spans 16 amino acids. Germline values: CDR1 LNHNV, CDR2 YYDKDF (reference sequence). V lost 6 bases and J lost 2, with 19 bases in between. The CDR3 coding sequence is TGTGCCACCAGAAAAGGGACGGGGGCTATACAAGAGACCCAGTACTTC. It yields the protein CATRKGTGAIQETQYF.

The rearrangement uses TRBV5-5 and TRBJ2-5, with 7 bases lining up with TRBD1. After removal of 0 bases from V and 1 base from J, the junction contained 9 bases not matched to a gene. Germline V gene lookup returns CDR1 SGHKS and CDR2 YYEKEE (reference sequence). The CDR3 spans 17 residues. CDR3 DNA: TGTGCCAGCAGCTTGGTTCTTCTATGGGACAGCCAAGAGACCCAGTACTTC. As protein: CASSLVLLWDSQETQYF.

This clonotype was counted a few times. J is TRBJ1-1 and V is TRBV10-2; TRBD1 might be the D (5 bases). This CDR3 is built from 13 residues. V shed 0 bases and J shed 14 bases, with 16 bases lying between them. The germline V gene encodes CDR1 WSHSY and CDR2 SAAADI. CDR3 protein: CASSESVRGRLFF. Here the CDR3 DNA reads TGCGCCAGCAGTGAGTCTGTTCGGGGACGGCTCTTCTTT.

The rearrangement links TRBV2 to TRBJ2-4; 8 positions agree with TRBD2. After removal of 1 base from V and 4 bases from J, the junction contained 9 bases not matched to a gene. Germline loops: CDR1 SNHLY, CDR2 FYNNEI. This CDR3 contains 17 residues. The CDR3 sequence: CASSEDQALAGKNIQYF. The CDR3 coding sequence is TGTGCCAGCAGTGAAGACCAGGCTTTAGCGGGAAAAAACATTCAGTACTTC.

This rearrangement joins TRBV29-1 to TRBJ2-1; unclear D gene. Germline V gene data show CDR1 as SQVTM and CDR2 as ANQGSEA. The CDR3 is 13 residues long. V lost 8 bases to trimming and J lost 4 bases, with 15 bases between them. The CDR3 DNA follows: TGCAGCACCGGATTGTCGACTTACAATGAGCAGTTCTTC. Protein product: CSTGLSTYNEQFF.

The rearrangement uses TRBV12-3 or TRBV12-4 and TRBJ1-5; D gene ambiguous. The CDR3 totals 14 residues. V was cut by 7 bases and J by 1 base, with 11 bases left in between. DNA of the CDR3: TGTGCCAGCAACTTGGGAGGGAGCAATCAGCCCCAGCATTTT. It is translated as CASNLGGSNQPQHF.

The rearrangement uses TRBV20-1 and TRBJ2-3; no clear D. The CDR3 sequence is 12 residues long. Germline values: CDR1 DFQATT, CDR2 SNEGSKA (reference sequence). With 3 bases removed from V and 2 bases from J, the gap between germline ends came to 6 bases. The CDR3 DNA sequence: TGCAGTGCTAGTTTGGACACAGATACGCAGTATTTT. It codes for CSASLDTDTQYF.

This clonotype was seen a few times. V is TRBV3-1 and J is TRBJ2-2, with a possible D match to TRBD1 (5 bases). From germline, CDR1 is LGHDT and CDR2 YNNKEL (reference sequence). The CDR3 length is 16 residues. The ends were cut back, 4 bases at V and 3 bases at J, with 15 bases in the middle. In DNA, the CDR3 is TGTGCCAGCAGCCTAAGTCTAAGGGGCCACACCGGGGAGCTGTTTTTT. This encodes CASSLSLRGHTGELFF.

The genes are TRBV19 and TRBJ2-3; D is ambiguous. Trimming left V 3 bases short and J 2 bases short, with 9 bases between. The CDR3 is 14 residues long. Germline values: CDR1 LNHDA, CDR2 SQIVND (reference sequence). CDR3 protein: CASSIPKATDTQYF. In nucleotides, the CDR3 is TGTGCCAGTAGTATCCCAAAAGCCACAGATACGCAGTATTTT.

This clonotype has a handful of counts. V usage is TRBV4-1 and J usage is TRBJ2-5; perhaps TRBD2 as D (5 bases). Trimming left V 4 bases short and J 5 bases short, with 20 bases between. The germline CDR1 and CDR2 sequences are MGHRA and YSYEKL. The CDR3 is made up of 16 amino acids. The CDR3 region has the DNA TGCGCCAGCAGCCCGGGGTGGAGGTTCGAACGGGAGACCCAGTACTTC. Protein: CASSPGWRFERETQYF.

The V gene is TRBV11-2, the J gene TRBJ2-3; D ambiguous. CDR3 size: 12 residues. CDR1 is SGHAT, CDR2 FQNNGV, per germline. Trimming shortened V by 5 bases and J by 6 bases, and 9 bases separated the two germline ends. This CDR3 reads CASSHRIDTQYF. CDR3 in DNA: TGTGCCAGCAGCCACCGCATTGATACGCAGTATTTT.

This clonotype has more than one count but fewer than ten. CDR3 in amino acids: CASSPRGAADTQYF. CDR3 DNA: TGTGCCAGCAGCCCCCGGGGGGCGGCAGATACGCAGTATTTT. The chain uses TRBV7-7 and TRBJ2-3, with D maybe TRBD2 (7 bases). With 5 bases removed from V and 4 bases from J, the gap between germline ends came to 13 bases. The germline CDR1 and CDR2 sequences are SSHAT and FNYEAQ (reference sequence). The length of the CDR3 is 14 residues.

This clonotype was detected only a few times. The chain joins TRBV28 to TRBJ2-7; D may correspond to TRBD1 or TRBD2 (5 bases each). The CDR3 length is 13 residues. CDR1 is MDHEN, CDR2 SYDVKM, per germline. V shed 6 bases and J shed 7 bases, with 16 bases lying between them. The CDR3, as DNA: TGTGCCAGCAGCCCACCGGGACGGTGGGAGCAGTACTTC. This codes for CASSPPGRWEQYF.

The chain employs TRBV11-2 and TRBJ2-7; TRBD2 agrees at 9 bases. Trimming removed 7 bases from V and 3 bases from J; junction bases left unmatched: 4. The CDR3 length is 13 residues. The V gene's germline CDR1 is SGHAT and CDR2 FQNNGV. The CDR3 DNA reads TGTGCCAGCAATCTAGCGGGAAGCTACGAGCAGTACTTC. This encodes CASNLAGSYEQYF.

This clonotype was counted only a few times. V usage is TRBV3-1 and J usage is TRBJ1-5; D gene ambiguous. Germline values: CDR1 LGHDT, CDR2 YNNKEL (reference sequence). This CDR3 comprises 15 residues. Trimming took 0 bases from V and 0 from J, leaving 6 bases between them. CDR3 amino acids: CASSQEVGSNQPQHF. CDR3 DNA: TGTGCCAGCAGCCAAGAGGTTGGTAGCAATCAGCCCCAGCATTTT.

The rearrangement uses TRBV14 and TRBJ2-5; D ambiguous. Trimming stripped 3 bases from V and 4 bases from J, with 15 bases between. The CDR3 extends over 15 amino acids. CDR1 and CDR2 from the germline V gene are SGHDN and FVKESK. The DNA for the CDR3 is TGTGCCAGCAGCCAGCAGGCCACCTTCCGAGAGACCCAGTACTTC. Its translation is CASSQQATFRETQYF.

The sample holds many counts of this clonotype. The CDR3 region has the DNA TGTGCCAGCAGCTCCTGGACATCGGCTTTCTTT. It yields the protein CASSSWTSAFF. The gene calls are TRBV12-3 or TRBV12-4 and TRBJ1-1; D perhaps matches TRBD1 (5 bases). V was shortened by 6 bases and J by 11 bases, with 13 bases between the two germline ends. The CDR3 loop spans 11 amino acids.

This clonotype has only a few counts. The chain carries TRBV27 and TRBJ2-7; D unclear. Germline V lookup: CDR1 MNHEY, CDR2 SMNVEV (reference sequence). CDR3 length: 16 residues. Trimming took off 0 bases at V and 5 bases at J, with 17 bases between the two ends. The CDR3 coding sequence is TGTGCCAGCAGTTTATCGATAGTCACCACCCGGAACGAGCAGTACGTC. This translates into CASSLSIVTTRNEQYV.